The present TCR beta chain was sequenced within a study of identical twins. Study-wide results and caveats: Alpha sequences out of frame and shared by twins had excess low generation probability.

The table lists this clonotype with a few counts. The antigen remains undetermined. TCRdb passed the 5' RACE reads through MiXCR, listing each CDR3 protein once. Counted here are 400,000 to 650,000 distinct CDR3 sequences, roughly a fifth occurring once; the ten biggest clones make up about 0.93%. CDR1 and CDR2 (germline): MNHEY, SMNVEV (reference sequence). CDR3 length equals 14 residues. Trimming took 6 bases from V and 4 from J; bases not matched to a gene: 5. These data were likewise used in another study, on T cells expressing NK-cell markers. Per that study: Restricting sorting to alpha-beta TCR T cells was achieved in several experiments by an anti-gamma-delta TCR antibody. About six donors showed dominant NKG2C+ clonotypes comprising roughly 1.0-7.5% of their CD8+ T cells.

The receptor was isolated from a woman aged 18 to 35 in good health. The V call is TRBV27, the J call TRBJ2-1; TRBD2 aligns across 8 bases. Sequencing used CD4+ T cells sorted from blood. CDR3 DNA: TGTGCCAGCAGCGGGAGGGCTTCATACAATGAGCAGTTCTTC. Its translation: CASSGRASYNEQFF.